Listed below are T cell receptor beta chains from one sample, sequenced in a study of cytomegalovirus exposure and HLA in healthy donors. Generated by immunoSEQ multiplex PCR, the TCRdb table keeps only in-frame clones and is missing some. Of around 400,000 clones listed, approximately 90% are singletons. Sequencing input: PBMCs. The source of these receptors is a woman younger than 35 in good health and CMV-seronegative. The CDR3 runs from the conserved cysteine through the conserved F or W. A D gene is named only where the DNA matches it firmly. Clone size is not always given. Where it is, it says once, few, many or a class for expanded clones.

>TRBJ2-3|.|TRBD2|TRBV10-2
TGCGCCAGCAGTGATGGCAAGCGGGGGGCAGATACGCAGTATTTT
CASSDGKRGADTQYF
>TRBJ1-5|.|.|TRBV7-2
TGTGCCAGCAGCCCAGACAAGGATAGCAATCAGCCCCAGCATTTT
CASSPDKDSNQPQHF
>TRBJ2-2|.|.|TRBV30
TGTGCCTGGACCCCGCTAGGGGCCGGGGAGCTGTTTTTT
CAWTPLGAGELFF
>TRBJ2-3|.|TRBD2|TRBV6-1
TGTGCCAGCGGGGAGGGGCCTAGCACAGATACGCAGTATTTT
CASGEGPSTDTQYF
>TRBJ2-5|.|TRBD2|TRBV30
TGTGCCTGGAGTTCAGCTAGCGGGAGAGGAAGAGAGACCCAGTACTTC
CAWSSASGRGRETQYF
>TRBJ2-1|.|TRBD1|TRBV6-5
TGTGCCAGCAGTTACCCAGTCAGGACAGGGAGTCATGAGCAGTTCTTC
CASSYPVRTGSHEQFF
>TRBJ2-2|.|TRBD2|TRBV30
TGTGCCTGTATAACTTCAGCGGGAGGGTATTACACCGGGGAGCTGTTTTTT
CACITSAGGYYTGELFF
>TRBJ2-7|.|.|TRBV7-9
TGTGCCAGCAGCTTAGTGGGCGCCTCCTACGAGCAGTACTTC
CASSLVGASYEQYF
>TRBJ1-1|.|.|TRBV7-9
TGTGCCAGCGCGGGGGGCAGGGACGCTGAAGCTTTCTTT
CASAGGRDAEAFF
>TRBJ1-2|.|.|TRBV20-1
TGCAGTGCCCTGCTAAGGGGGGGCTACACCTTC
CSALLRGGYTF
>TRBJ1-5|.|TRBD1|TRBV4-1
TGCGCCAGCAGCCAAGGACAGGGGGCATCTCAGCCCCAGCATTTT
CASSQGQGASQPQHF
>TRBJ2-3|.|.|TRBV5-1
TGCGCCAGCAGCCCCCGTCCAGGGATTAATACGCAGTATTTT
CASSPRPGINTQYF
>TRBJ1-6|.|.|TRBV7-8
TGTGCCAGCAGCCCCGCATCCCCACGGGAGGTAGATTCACCCCTCCACTTT
CASSPASPREVDSPLHF
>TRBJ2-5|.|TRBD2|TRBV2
TGTGCCAGCAGGCTCGGACTAGCGGAGACCCAGTACTTC
CASRLGLAETQYF
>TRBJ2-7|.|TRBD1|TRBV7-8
TGTGCCAGCAGCTCCCCCCGGGACAGGGGGCTTTGGGGAGGGTCCTACGAGCAGTACTTC
CASSSPRDRGLWGGSYEQYF
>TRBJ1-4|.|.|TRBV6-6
TGTGCCAGCAGCCTAGGACAGCTTAATGAAAAACTGTTTTTT
CASSLGQLNEKLFF
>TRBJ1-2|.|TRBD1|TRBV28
TGTGCCAGCAGCAAACAGGGGGCGTGGGGCTACACCTTC
CASSKQGAWGYTF
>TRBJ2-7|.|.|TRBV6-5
TGTGCCAGCAGTTCCGGGACTCGGGTCTACGAGCAGTACTTC
CASSSGTRVYEQYF
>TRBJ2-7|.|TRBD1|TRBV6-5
TGTGCCAGCAGCTCTGGGGGGACAGGCTCCTACGAGCAGTACTTC
CASSSGGTGSYEQYF
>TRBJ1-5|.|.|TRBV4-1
TGCGCCAGCAGCCAAGTATCCCCTTCCAATCAGCCCCAGCATTTT
CASSQVSPSNQPQHF
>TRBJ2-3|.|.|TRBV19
TGTGCCAGTAGTCCGACAGCTAGCACAGATACGCAGTATTTT
CASSPTASTDTQYF
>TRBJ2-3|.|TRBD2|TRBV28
TGTGCCAGCAGTTGGATAGGAGCGGGAGGAGGAACAGATACGCAGTATTTT
CASSWIGAGGGTDTQYF
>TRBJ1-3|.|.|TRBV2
TGTGCCAGCAGTGAATGGGCGGGGTCTGGAAACACCATATATTTT
CASSEWAGSGNTIYF
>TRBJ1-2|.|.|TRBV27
TGTGCCAGCAGTTTCGGGGGGGCGATAAATAACTATGGCTACACCTTC
CASSFGGAINNYGYTF
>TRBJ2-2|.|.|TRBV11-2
TGTGCCAGCAGCTTAAGGACGATGGGGACTTATAACACCGGGGAGCTGTTTTTT
CASSLRTMGTYNTGELFF
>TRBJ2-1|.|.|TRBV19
TGTGCCAGTAGCCAGGGCTCCTACAATGAGCAGTTCTTC
CASSQGSYNEQFF
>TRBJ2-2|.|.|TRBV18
TGTGCCAGCTCACCGGGACAGAACACCGGGGAGCTGTTTTTT
CASSPGQNTGELFF
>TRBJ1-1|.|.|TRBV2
TGTGCCAGCAGAATCCGAGGCACTGAAGCTTTCTTT
CASRIRGTEAFF
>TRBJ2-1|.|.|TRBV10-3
TGTGCCATCAAATCCGCAGGGGGGACTGAGCAGTTCTTC
CAIKSAGGTEQFF
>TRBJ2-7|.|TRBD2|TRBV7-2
TGTGCCAGCAGCTTAGCGGAGGTCGGGGGGGCATCCGAGCAGTACTTC
CASSLAEVGGASEQYF
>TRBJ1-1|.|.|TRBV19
TGTGCCAGTAGTATGACCAGGCCCATGAACACTGAAGCTTTCTTT
CASSMTRPMNTEAFF
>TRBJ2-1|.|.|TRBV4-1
TGCGCCAGCAGCCAAATGGCGCGGCGGGATGGTGAGCAGTTCTTC
CASSQMARRDGEQFF
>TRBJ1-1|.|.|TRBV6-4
TGTGCCAGCAGTGCCCGGGGGGGGAAGAACACTGAAGCTTTCTTT
CASSARGGKNTEAFF
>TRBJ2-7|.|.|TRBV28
TGTGCCAGCAGTTGGGAGAGCTCCTACGAGCAGTACTTC
CASSWESSYEQYF
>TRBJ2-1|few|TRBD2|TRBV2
TGTGCCAGCTGGACTAGCGGGAGCAGGAATGAGCAGTTCTTC
CASWTSGSRNEQFF
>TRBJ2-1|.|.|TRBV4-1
TGCGCCAGCAGCCAAGCGGGTAGCGGAAGGCCTACGGATGAGCAGTTCTTC
CASSQAGSGRPTDEQFF
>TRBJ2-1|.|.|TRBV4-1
TGCGCCAGCAGCCCCCGGGACTTGCCGTACAATGAGCAGTTCTTC
CASSPRDLPYNEQFF
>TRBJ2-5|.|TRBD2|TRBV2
TGTGCCAGCACACCGGGGGGGACCCAGTACTTC
CASTPGGTQYF
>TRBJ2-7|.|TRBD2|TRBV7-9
TGTGCCAGCAGCACTAGCGGGAGAGGATACGAGCAGTACTTC
CASSTSGRGYEQYF
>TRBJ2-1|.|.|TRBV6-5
TGTGCCAGCAGTTACATTGGAGGGGCGGGAAATGAGCAGTTCTTC
CASSYIGGAGNEQFF
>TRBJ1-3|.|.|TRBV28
TGTGCCAGCAGTTTAGGGCCCAAGGACACCATATATTTT
CASSLGPKDTIYF
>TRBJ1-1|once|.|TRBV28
TGTGCCAGTAGGAGGGGGGGAAACACTGAAGCTTTCTTT
CASRRGGNTEAFF
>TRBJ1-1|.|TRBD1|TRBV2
TGTGCCAGCAGAGATACCGCCGGGACAGGGGATGAAGCTTTCTTT
CASRDTAGTGDEAFF
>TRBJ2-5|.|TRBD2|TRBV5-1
TGCGCCAGCAGGGTATTAGCGGGGGAGAGGGAGACCCAGTACTTC
CASRVLAGERETQYF
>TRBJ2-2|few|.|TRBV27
TGTGCCAGCAGTCGGGCCCTCCTGACTACGAACACCGGGGAGCTGTTTTTT
CASSRALLTTNTGELFF
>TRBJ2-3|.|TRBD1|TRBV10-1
TGCGCCAGCAGTGATGTAGAGGGACAGCTTCGAGATACGCAGTATTTT
CASSDVEGQLRDTQYF